A single T cell receptor (beta chain) is shown here with its context. This entry belongs to a study of blood T cell repertoires in COVID-19. Study information: The study drew acute and convalescent COVID-19 samples from the United States, Italy and Spain. Sources were T cells, B-cell-depleted T cells, or PBMCs; the material itself was cDNA or gDNA.

Between the trimmed V and J ends, which lost 5 bases and 4 bases, there was a span of 12 bases. CDR3 length equals 14 residues. In germline, CDR1 is SGHVS, CDR2 FQNEAQ. Original data processing: Amplification with reference gene primers provided the estimates of nucleated cell counts. Assay: immunoSEQ multiplex PCR; the TCRdb copy retains only in-frame clones and omits some. D and trimming were read from the DNA, whereas the V and J calls and clone size are those reported in that table. The table lists tens of thousands of clones, about 74% of them singletons, with roughly 50% in the top ten. The clonotype comes from a human donor in a cohort sampled during active COVID-19. Sequenced sample: peripheral blood. The V gene is TRBV7-8, the J gene TRBJ2-1; D remains unclear. CDR3 coding DNA: TGTGCCAGCAGCCACAGAGAACGGTACAATGAGCAGTTCTTC. Encoded protein: CASSHRERYNEQFF.